The 29 T cell receptor beta chains presented below share a single source sample, sequenced in a study of monozygotic twins with inflammatory bowel disease. TCRdb derives one entry per CDR3 protein from the 5' RACE reads, leaving out DNA. This table lists about 380,000 distinct CDR3 sequences. Sequenced material: blood. These receptors originate from a human donor with ulcerative colitis or Crohn's disease, or a healthy co-twin of an affected twin (not recorded which).

J is TRBJ2-1 and V is TRBV3-1; TCRdb selects TRBD2, and the lack of DNA leaves this call unchecked. Germline loops: CDR1 LGHDT, CDR2 YNNKEL (reference sequence). This CDR3 comprises 15 residues. The CDR3 protein is CASSQERAGIDEQFF.

CDR3 amino acids: CASSSLARPQHF. This chain connects TRBV6-2 or TRBV6-3 to TRBJ1-5. The CDR3 covers 12 residues. The germline CDR1 and CDR2 sequences are MNHEY and SVGEGT.

This sequence joins TRBV29-1 and TRBJ2-3; TCRdb calls TRBD2, which cannot be checked without DNA. There are 15 residues in the CDR3. The germline gives CDR1 SQVTM, CDR2 ANQGSEA. The CDR3 protein is CSVEGGGGAADTQYF.

The chain joins TRBV19 to TRBJ2-1; TCRdb proposes TRBD2, but this gene call is untestable without DNA. Germline V gene data show CDR1 as LNHDA and CDR2 as SQIVND (reference sequence). The CDR3 length is 18 residues. The CDR3 here is CASSTPGLAGGPNNEQFF.

The chain couples TRBV20-1 to TRBJ1-3. This CDR3 spans 15 amino acids. Germline CDR1 DFQATT, CDR2 SNEGSKA (reference sequence). The CDR3 loop reads CSARDLARSGNTIYF.

This chain links TRBV7-6 with TRBJ2-7; TCRdb's assignment of TRBD2 cannot be checked, as there is no DNA. CDR3 length equals 15 residues. CDR1 and CDR2 from the germline V gene are SGHVS and FNYEAQ. The CDR3 protein is CASSSIAGPSLEQYF.

This rearrangement joins TRBV5-4 to TRBJ2-7; the TCRdb call, TRBD1, lacks DNA for checking. Germline CDR1 SGHNT, CDR2 YYREEE (reference sequence). This CDR3 is built from 16 residues. The CDR3 sequence: CASSPAAGQQTYEQYF.

V gene TRBV12-3 or TRBV12-4 combines with J gene TRBJ1-2. The CDR3 runs 14 residues. The CDR3 protein is CASSSGPDRRGYTF.

This rearrangement joins TRBV20-1 to TRBJ1-4; without DNA, the TCRdb call of TRBD1 cannot be checked. In germline, CDR1 is DFQATT, CDR2 SNEGSKA (reference sequence). The CDR3 is made up of 14 amino acids. CDR3 loop: CSALTGVDNEKLFF.

The rearrangement uses TRBV7-9 and TRBJ1-5. This CDR3 region has 12 residues. Germline V gives CDR1 SEHNR, CDR2 FQNEAQ (reference sequence). CDR3 residues: CASSRLNQPQHF.

This CDR3 is CSAREGGGSYEQYF. The genes are TRBV20-1 and TRBJ2-7; TCRdb indicates TRBD1, and absent DNA this call remains unverified. Germline loops: CDR1 DFQATT, CDR2 SNEGSKA (reference sequence). The CDR3 loop spans 14 amino acids.

This chain connects TRBV28 to TRBJ2-2. This CDR3 has 14 residues. Per germline, CDR1 MDHEN and CDR2 SYDVKM. The CDR3 region is CTSRRPVGIGELFF.

The V call is TRBV6-2 or TRBV6-3, the J call TRBJ2-5; the TCRdb call, TRBD1, lacks DNA for checking. In germline, CDR1 is MNHEY, CDR2 SVGEGT. The CDR3 is made up of 12 amino acids. The CDR3 sequence is CASSTTRGTQYF.

This chain connects TRBV30 to TRBJ2-7; no DNA is available, so the TRBD2 call from TCRdb remains unchecked. In germline, CDR1 is GTSNPN, CDR2 SVGIG (reference sequence). The CDR3 contains 13 residues. Here the CDR3 reads CAWSVWQGVEQYF.

This chain joins TRBV27 and TRBJ1-5. Per germline, CDR1 MNHEY and CDR2 SMNVEV (reference sequence). The CDR3 covers 15 residues. This CDR3 is CASRVGVVSNQPQHF.

V and J are TRBV3-1 and TRBJ1-4. Germline CDR1 reads LGHDT; CDR2 reads YNNKEL (reference sequence). The CDR3 spans 12 residues. The CDR3 spells CASSQGFGYRFF.

The genes are TRBV7-9 and TRBJ2-3; lacking DNA, the TRBD1 call made by TCRdb goes unchecked. CDR3 length: 13 amino acids. Germline V gene sequence: CDR1 SEHNR, CDR2 FQNEAQ (reference sequence). CDR3 region: CARDRAGTDTQYF.

CDR3: CASSSEVVAITGELFF. The chain uses TRBV3-1 and TRBJ2-2. Germline CDR1 reads LGHDT; CDR2 reads YNNKEL (reference sequence). The CDR3 loop spans 16 amino acids.

This chain links TRBV10-3 with TRBJ2-2; TCRdb calls TRBD1, which cannot be checked without DNA. The CDR3 sequence is 15 residues long. Germline-derived CDR1 and CDR2 are ENHRY and SYGVKD. The CDR3 region is CAISESAGGTGELFF.

This sequence joins TRBV4-1 and TRBJ2-1; TCRdb lists TRBD1, though no DNA is available to test this call. CDR1 and CDR2 from the germline V gene are MGHRA and YSYEKL. CDR3 length: 13 amino acids. CDR3 protein: CASSSRDFNEQFF.

The chain employs TRBV29-1 and TRBJ2-3; lacking DNA, the TRBD2 call made by TCRdb goes unchecked. The germline gives CDR1 SQVTM, CDR2 ANQGSEA. This CDR3 is built from 16 residues. Here the CDR3 reads CSVEDLAGARTDTQYF.

The chain uses TRBV19 and TRBJ2-1; the D call of TRBD1 rests on TCRdb alone, since no DNA is present to check it. CDR1 and CDR2 from the germline V gene are LNHDA and SQIVND (reference sequence). CDR3 length: 15 amino acids. CDR3 sequence: CASTIRGGPGNEQFF.

This chain uses TRBV6-2 or TRBV6-3 with TRBJ2-1. Germline V CDR1 and CDR2: MNHEY, SVGEGT. This CDR3 region has 14 residues. CDR3: CASSYSTEPNEQFF.

The chain employs TRBV20-1 and TRBJ2-3; TCRdb lists TRBD1, though no DNA is available to test this call. This CDR3 is 16 amino acids long. CDR1 is DFQATT, CDR2 SNEGSKA, per germline (reference sequence). CDR3 sequence: CSAKDTDRVGTDTQYF.

CDR3: CSASRDRGRGEQFF. The gene calls are TRBV20-1 and TRBJ2-1; TCRdb names TRBD1, which stays unverified in the absence of DNA. The CDR3 runs 14 residues. Germline V gene data show CDR1 as DFQATT and CDR2 as SNEGSKA (reference sequence).

The chain uses TRBV30 and TRBJ2-1; TCRdb's D gene call, TRBD1, goes unchecked for lack of DNA. Germline values: CDR1 GTSNPN, CDR2 SVGIG (reference sequence). The CDR3 totals 13 residues. The CDR3 is CAWRGGAHNEQFF.

This chain connects TRBV12-3 or TRBV12-4 to TRBJ1-3. The CDR3 is 14 residues long. The chain's CDR3 is CASSSQGAGNTIYF.

This chain connects TRBV6-1 to TRBJ2-1; no DNA is available, so the TRBD1 call from TCRdb remains unchecked. Germline values: CDR1 MNHNS, CDR2 SASEGT. This CDR3 has 16 residues. The CDR3 is CASTGVEGSSYNEQFF.

The chain joins TRBV11-2 to TRBJ2-7; as DNA is missing, the TRBD2 call by TCRdb cannot be tested. The CDR3 is 16 amino acids. Looked up from germline, CDR1 is SGHAT and CDR2 is FQNNGV. This chain's CDR3 is CASSFGLTTRSYEQYF.